Listed here are 29 T cell receptor beta chains from one sample, sequenced in a study of T-cell reconstitution after alpha-beta-depleted transplantation in children. Unique molecular identifiers tagged the TCRbeta library. TCRdb re-called the PCR reads with MiXCR, one entry per CDR3 protein. The sample consists of hundreds of thousands of distinct CDR3 sequences, almost 10% of them appearing once. The sample in question was PBMCs from the stem cell graft donor, obtained from the stem cell graft. The source is a human donor who donated a stem cell graft to a child with SCID.

Notes on this clonotype: A single base separates this from a much larger clone, so it may be a read error. The chain employs TRBV12-3 or TRBV12-4 and TRBJ1-1; the D is unclear. Trimming removed 4 bases at V and 1 base at J, with 7 bases between. The CDR3 extends over 13 amino acids. The CDR3 DNA is TGTGCCAGCAGTTGGAAGGGGAACACTGAAGCTTTCTTT. It yields the protein CASSWKGNTEAFF.

This clonotype was recorded a few times. CDR3 nucleotide sequence: TGTGCCAGCAGCTTAGTTATGGGTGGACTACAAGAGACCCAGTACTTC. Translating gives CASSLVMGGLQETQYF. This sequence joins TRBV7-9 and TRBJ2-5; D might be TRBD2 (6 bases). This CDR3 has 16 residues. Germline CDR1 reads SEHNR; CDR2 reads FQNEAQ (reference sequence). V was shortened by 1 base and J by 2 bases, with 14 bases between the two germline ends.

The chain combines TRBV10-3 with TRBJ2-7; D not resolved. This CDR3 region has 11 residues. Trimming removed 5 bases from V and 4 bases from J, with 6 bases in between. Germline assignment: CDR1 ENHRY and CDR2 SYGVKD. CDR3 sequence: CAISKGYEQYF. CDR3 DNA sequence: TGTGCCATCAGTAAAGGTTACGAGCAGTACTTC.

This clonotype was counted a few times. The J gene is TRBJ2-7, the V gene TRBV7-2; no reliable D call. The V gene lost 0 bases and the J gene lost 6 bases, with 12 bases spanning the gap. Germline-derived CDR1 and CDR2 are SGHTA and FQGNSA. The CDR3 has 14 amino acids. The CDR3 nucleotides are TGTGCCAGCAGCTTAGCGGGGAAATCAAGCGAGCAGTACTTC. This encodes CASSLAGKSSEQYF. Full variable domain (remainder filled in from reference TRBV7-2 and TRBJ2-7): GAGVSQSPSNKVTEKGKDVELRCDPISGHTALYWYRQSLGQGLEFLIYFQGNSAPDKSGLPSDRFSAERTGGSVSTLTIQRTQQEDSAVYLCASSLAGKSSEQYFGPGTRLTVT.

The rearrangement uses TRBV4-2 and TRBJ2-7; 10 bases align to TRBD2. Germline V lookup: CDR1 LGHNA, CDR2 YNFKEQ. This CDR3 is 18 amino acids long. V lost 0 bases and J lost 2; bases outside the gene matches: 10. The CDR3 is CASSQEVSTSGFAYEQYF. As DNA, the CDR3 is TGTGCCAGCAGCCAAGAAGTTTCGACTAGCGGGTTTGCCTACGAGCAGTACTTC.

This chain uses TRBV19 with TRBJ2-2, with 8 bases lining up with TRBD1. The CDR3 is 15 residues long. CDR1 is LNHDA, CDR2 SQIVND, per germline (reference sequence). J was trimmed by 6 bases and V by 6 bases; bases with no gene match: 9. CDR3 bases: TGTGCCAGTAGCACCGACAGGGGAGTCGCCGGGGAGCTGTTTTTT. Its protein product is CASSTDRGVAGELFF.

This clonotype occurred a few times. The chain uses TRBV5-5 and TRBJ1-5; 9 bases fit TRBD1. The germline gives CDR1 SGHKS, CDR2 YYEKEE (reference sequence). The CDR3 consists of 16 residues. V shed 4 bases and J 7 bases; nucleotides not matched to a gene: 12. The CDR3 is CASSTGTGQPNQPQHF. The CDR3 DNA reads as TGTGCCAGCAGCACTGGGACAGGGCAACCCAACCAGCCCCAGCATTTT.

CDR3 region: CASSLSTLNSPLHF. For the CDR3, the DNA is TGTGCCAGCAGTTTATCGACACTCAATTCACCCCTCCACTTT. The V gene is TRBV27, the J gene TRBJ1-6; D unclear. The CDR3 is 14 residues long. V gave up 0 bases and J gave up 7 bases, with 7 bases separating them. Germline values: CDR1 MNHEY, CDR2 SMNVEV (reference sequence).

This clonotype has at least ten counts. V and J are TRBV11-2 and TRBJ2-3; 9 bases align to TRBD2. The length of the CDR3 is 15 residues. CDR1 and CDR2 (germline): SGHAT, FQNNGV. V dropped 5 bases and J dropped 2; count of bases not matched to a gene: 5. CDR3 protein: CASSLRTSATDTQYF. The CDR3 DNA sequence: TGTGCCAGCAGCCTTCGGACTAGCGCCACAGATACGCAGTATTTT.

The chain joins TRBV13 to TRBJ2-3; 10 bases match TRBD1. The CDR3 runs to 14 residues. V lost 5 bases and J lost 5; bases outside the gene matches: 4. The germline CDR1 and CDR2 sequences are PRHDT and FYEKMQ (reference sequence). CDR3 nucleotides: TGTGCCAGCAGCGGACAGGGGGATCGAGATACGCAGTATTTT. It yields the protein CASSGQGDRDTQYF. The full variable domain, completed using reference TRBV13 and TRBJ2-3, is AAGVIQSPRHLIKEKRETATLKCYPIPRHDTVYWYQQGPGQDPQFLISFYEKMQSDKGSIPDRFSAQQFSDYHSELNMSSLELGDSALYFCASSGQGDRDTQYFGPGTRLTVL.

The rearrangement uses TRBV4-2 and TRBJ2-7; 7 nucleotides match TRBD2. The CDR3 spans 14 residues. Germline CDR1 reads LGHNA; CDR2 reads YNFKEQ. J lost 5 bases, V lost 6 bases, and 10 bases had no gene match. In DNA, the CDR3 is TGTGCCAGCAGTCCAGCGGGATCTCCTCACGAGCAGTACTTC. Its protein is CASSPAGSPHEQYF.

In its sample, this clonotype was seen a few times. The CDR3 DNA reads as TGTGCCAGCTCACCGCGCAGGGTAGGCGACGAGCAGTACTTC. This sequence encodes CASSPRRVGDEQYF. The chain is built from TRBV18 and TRBJ2-7; D perhaps matches TRBD1 (5 bases). Trimming shortened V by 3 bases and J by 5 bases, and 14 bases separated the two germline ends. CDR1 is KGHSH, CDR2 LQKENI, per germline. CDR3 length: 14 residues.

This clonotype was counted a few times. This chain links TRBV7-8 with TRBJ2-5; no definite D call. Germline V gene data show CDR1 as SGHVS and CDR2 as FQNEAQ. The CDR3 totals 15 residues. Trimming took 5 bases from V and 5 from J, leaving 18 bases between them. CDR3 DNA: TGTGCCAGCAGCCAAGGGTCGGCTAATGCGGAGACCCAGTACTTC. As protein: CASSQGSANAETQYF.

This chain uses TRBV18 with TRBJ2-1; TRBD2 agrees at 9 bases. V dropped 3 bases and J dropped 7; count of bases not matched to a gene: 13. The germline V gene has CDR1 KGHSH and CDR2 LQKENI. The CDR3 sequence is 17 residues long. The CDR3 here is CASSPAAVAGVWNEQFF. CDR3 nucleotides: TGTGCCAGCTCACCTGCCGCGGTAGCGGGGGTGTGGAATGAGCAGTTCTTC.

This clonotype was seen a few times. V and J are TRBV9 and TRBJ1-1; TRBD1 agrees at 9 bases. CDR1 and CDR2 (germline): SGDLS, YYNGEE. After removal of 2 bases from V and 3 bases from J, the junction contained 11 bases not matched to a gene. This CDR3 is built from 17 residues. In DNA, the CDR3 is TGTGCCAGCAGCGTTTTATCCCTGGGACAGGGCCACACTGAAGCTTTCTTT. As protein: CASSVLSLGQGHTEAFF.

This clonotype was counted a few times. The J gene is TRBJ2-7, the V gene TRBV5-1; D gene uncertain. CDR3 length equals 14 residues. Deletions cut 7 bases from V and 2 bases from J, with 16 bases between. Germline assignment: CDR1 SGHRS and CDR2 YFSETQ. CDR3: CASGSLLGTYEQYF. The CDR3 DNA follows: TGCGCCAGCGGGTCTCTCCTAGGGACCTACGAGCAGTACTTC. The full variable domain, completed using reference TRBV5-1 and TRBJ2-7, is KAGVTQTPRYLIKTRGQQVTLSCSPISGHRSVSWYQQTPGQGLQFLFEYFSETQRNKGNFPGRFSGRQFSNSRSEMNVSTLELGDSALYLCASGSLLGTYEQYFGPGTRLTVT.

This clonotype has at least ten counts. J is TRBJ1-1 and V is TRBV12-3 or TRBV12-4; TRBD1 is a possible D gene (5 bases). Trimming removed 6 bases from V and 5 bases from J, with 16 bases in between. This CDR3 has 14 amino acids. The CDR3 loop is CASSPVGALTEAFF. In nucleotides, the CDR3 is TGTGCCAGCAGCCCCGTTGGGGCGCTTACTGAAGCTTTCTTT.

The chain is built from TRBV7-6 and TRBJ2-7; 7 nucleotides line up with TRBD1. V dropped 5 bases and J dropped 4; count of bases not matched to a gene: 8. CDR1 SGHVS and CDR2 FNYEAQ come from the germline V gene. This CDR3 has 14 amino acids. Written as DNA, the CDR3 is TGTGCCAGCAGCGACCGGGACAGAGCTTACGAGCAGTACTTC. This encodes CASSDRDRAYEQYF.

This clonotype was found a few times. CDR3 DNA sequence: TGCGCCAGCAGCGACGGGACAGGCAGACAGCCCCAGCATTTT. The encoded protein is CASSDGTGRQPQHF. The V call is TRBV5-1, the J call TRBJ1-5, with 8 bases matching TRBD1. The CDR3 is made up of 14 amino acids. Germline CDR1 reads SGHRS; CDR2 reads YFSETQ. V shed 4 bases, J shed 7 bases, and the junction held 7 bases outside the gene matches.

This clonotype was counted a few times. V usage is TRBV3-1 and J usage is TRBJ2-1; D assignment may be TRBD1 or TRBD2 (6 bases each). CDR3 size: 13 residues. Trimming took 4 bases from V and 12 from J, leaving 16 bases between them. Germline assignment: CDR1 LGHDT and CDR2 YNNKEL (reference sequence). CDR3 sequence: CASSLGEEGGQFF. The CDR3 nucleotides read TGTGCCAGCAGCCTAGGGGAGGAAGGGGGGCAGTTCTTC.

This clonotype was counted only a few times. The gene calls are TRBV5-1 and TRBJ2-7; TRBD1 agrees at 7 bases. The J segment lost 1 base and the V segment lost 3 bases, leaving 7 bases of the junction unmatched. The V gene's germline CDR1 is SGHRS and CDR2 YFSETQ. The CDR3 is made up of 15 amino acids. This chain's CDR3 is CASSSEGTVSYEQYF. The CDR3 bases are TGCGCCAGCAGCTCTGAGGGGACAGTATCCTACGAGCAGTACTTC.

The chain is built from TRBV2 and TRBJ2-1; D is unclear. The germline V gene has CDR1 SNHLY and CDR2 FYNNEI. The CDR3 is made up of 15 amino acids. V lost 4 bases and J 9 bases, leaving 19 bases between the germline ends. The CDR3 reads CASSVPRGGSIEQFF. The CDR3 DNA follows: TGTGCCAGCAGTGTCCCACGTGGCGGCTCAATTGAGCAGTTCTTC.

V usage is TRBV6-5 and J usage is TRBJ2-1; 12 nucleotides align to TRBD2. CDR3 length equals 17 residues. Germline-derived CDR1 and CDR2 are MNHEY and SVGAGI. V lost 2 bases and J lost 10; bases outside the gene matches: 12. CDR3 sequence reads: CASSYHPPSGGAGEQFF. CDR3 bases: TGTGCCAGCAGTTACCACCCCCCTAGCGGGGGGGCCGGAGAGCAGTTCTTC.

The genes are TRBV12-3 or TRBV12-4 and TRBJ2-3; unclear D gene. V lost 5 bases and J 0 bases, leaving 15 bases between the germline ends. The CDR3 length is 16 residues. The CDR3 DNA is TGTGCCAGCAGTCGCCGACGTAAGGCTAGCACAGATACGCAGTATTTT. Its translation: CASSRRRKASTDTQYF.

The chain has TRBV20-1 and TRBJ2-5; 9 bases are shared with TRBD1. Germline loops: CDR1 DFQATT, CDR2 SNEGSKA (reference sequence). The CDR3 contains 12 residues. V gave up 8 bases and J gave up 2 bases; unmatched junction bases: 3. The CDR3 sequence: CSLTGGQETQYF. CDR3 coding DNA: TGCAGTCTGACAGGGGGACAAGAGACCCAGTACTTC.

Ten or more counts support this clonotype. The V and J genes are TRBV10-3 and TRBJ2-5, with TRBD1 as a possible D gene (5 bases). Germline V gene lookup returns CDR1 ENHRY and CDR2 SYGVKD. This CDR3 is built from 14 residues. Trimming stripped 3 bases from V and 1 base from J, with 9 bases between. CDR3 sequence: CAISDIRGQETQYF. CDR3 DNA sequence: TGTGCCATCAGTGACATAAGGGGCCAAGAGACCCAGTACTTC.

This chain links TRBV4-1 with TRBJ2-7; a weak D match, TRBD2 (6 bases). The germline V gene encodes CDR1 MGHRA and CDR2 YSYEKL. This CDR3 has 16 residues. Trimming took off 1 base at V and 5 bases at J, with 18 bases between the two ends. CDR3 sequence (DNA): TGCGCCAGCAGCCAAGGTACCCAGGGCGGGATTCACGAGCAGTACTTC. Its translation is CASSQGTQGGIHEQYF.

This clonotype was observed at least ten times. The chain couples TRBV2 to TRBJ2-5; D is undetermined. The germline gives CDR1 SNHLY, CDR2 FYNNEI. The CDR3 length is 10 residues. Trimming stripped 6 bases from V and 4 bases from J, with 3 bases between. The CDR3 protein is CASRGETQYF. DNA for the CDR3: TGTGCCAGCAGGGGAGAGACCCAGTACTTC.

This rearrangement joins TRBV5-1 to TRBJ2-5, with TRBD1 matching 8 bases. V was pared by 5 bases and J by 3 bases, with 9 bases of the junction left unmatched. The V gene's germline CDR1 is SGHRS and CDR2 YFSETQ. The CDR3 consists of 15 residues. Here the CDR3 reads CASRQTLTGEETQYF. The CDR3 nucleotides are TGCGCCAGCAGGCAAACTTTGACAGGGGAAGAGACCCAGTACTTC.